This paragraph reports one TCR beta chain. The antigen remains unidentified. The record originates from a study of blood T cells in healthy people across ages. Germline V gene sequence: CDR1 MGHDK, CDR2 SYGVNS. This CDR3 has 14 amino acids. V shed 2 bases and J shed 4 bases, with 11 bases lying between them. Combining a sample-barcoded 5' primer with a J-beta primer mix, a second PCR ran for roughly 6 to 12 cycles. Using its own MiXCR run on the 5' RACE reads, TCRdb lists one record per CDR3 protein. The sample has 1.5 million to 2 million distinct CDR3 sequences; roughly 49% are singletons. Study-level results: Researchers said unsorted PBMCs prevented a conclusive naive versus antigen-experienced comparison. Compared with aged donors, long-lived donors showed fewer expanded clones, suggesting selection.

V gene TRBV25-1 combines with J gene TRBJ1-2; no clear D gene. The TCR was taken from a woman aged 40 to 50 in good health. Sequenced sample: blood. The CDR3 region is CASSEDRMPYGYTF. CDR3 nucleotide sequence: TGTGCCAGCAGTGAAGACCGGATGCCCTATGGCTACACCTTC.